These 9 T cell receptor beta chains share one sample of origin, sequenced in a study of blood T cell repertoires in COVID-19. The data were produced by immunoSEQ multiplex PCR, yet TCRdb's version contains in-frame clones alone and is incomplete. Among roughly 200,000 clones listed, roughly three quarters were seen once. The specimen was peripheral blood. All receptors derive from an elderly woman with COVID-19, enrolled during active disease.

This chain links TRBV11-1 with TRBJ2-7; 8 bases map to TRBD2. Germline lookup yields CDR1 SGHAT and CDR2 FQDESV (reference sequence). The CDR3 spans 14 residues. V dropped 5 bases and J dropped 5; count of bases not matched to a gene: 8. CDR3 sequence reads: CASSPGVSGNEQYF. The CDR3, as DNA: TGTGCCAGCAGCCCAGGGGTTAGCGGGAACGAGCAGTACTTC.

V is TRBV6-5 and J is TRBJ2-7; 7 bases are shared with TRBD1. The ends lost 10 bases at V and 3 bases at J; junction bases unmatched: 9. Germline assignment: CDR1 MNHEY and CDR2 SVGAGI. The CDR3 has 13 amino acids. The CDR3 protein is CATQWGQSYEQYF. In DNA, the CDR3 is TGTGCCACCCAGTGGGGACAGAGCTACGAGCAGTACTTC.

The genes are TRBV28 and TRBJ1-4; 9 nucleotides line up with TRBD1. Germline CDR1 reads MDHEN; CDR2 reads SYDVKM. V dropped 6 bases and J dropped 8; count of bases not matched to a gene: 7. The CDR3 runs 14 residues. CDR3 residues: CASSSGTGYEKLFF. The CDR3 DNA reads TGTGCCAGCAGCTCCGGGACAGGGTACGAAAAACTGTTTTTT. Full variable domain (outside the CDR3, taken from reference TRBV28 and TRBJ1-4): DVKVTQSSRYLVKRTGEKVFLECVQDMDHENMFWYRQDPGLGLRLIYFSYDVKMKEKGDIPEGYSVSREKKERFSLILESASTNQTSMYLCASSSGTGYEKLFFGSGTQLSVL.

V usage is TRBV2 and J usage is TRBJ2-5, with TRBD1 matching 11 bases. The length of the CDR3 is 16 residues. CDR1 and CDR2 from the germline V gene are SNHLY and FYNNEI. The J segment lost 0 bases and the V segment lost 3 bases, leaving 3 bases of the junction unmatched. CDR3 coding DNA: TGTGCCAGCAGTGATGGGACAGGGGGGTACCAAGAGACCCAGTACTTC. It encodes CASSDGTGGYQETQYF.

The CDR3 protein is CASSLPTGGVQTEAFF. Written as DNA, the CDR3 is TGTGCCAGCAGCCTCCCGACGGGGGGAGTCCAAACTGAAGCTTTCTTT. The rearrangement uses TRBV5-4 and TRBJ1-1, with a tentative D call TRBD1 (5 bases). Germline assignment: CDR1 SGHNT and CDR2 YYREEE (reference sequence). Between the trimmed V and J ends, which lost 4 bases and 5 bases, there was a span of 21 bases. This CDR3 comprises 16 residues.

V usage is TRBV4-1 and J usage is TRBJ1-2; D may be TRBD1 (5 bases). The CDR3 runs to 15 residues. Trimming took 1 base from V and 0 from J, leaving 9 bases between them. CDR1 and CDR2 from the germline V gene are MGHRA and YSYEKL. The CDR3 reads CASSQVRGANYGYTF. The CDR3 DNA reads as TGCGCCAGCAGCCAAGTACGGGGGGCTAACTATGGCTACACCTTC.

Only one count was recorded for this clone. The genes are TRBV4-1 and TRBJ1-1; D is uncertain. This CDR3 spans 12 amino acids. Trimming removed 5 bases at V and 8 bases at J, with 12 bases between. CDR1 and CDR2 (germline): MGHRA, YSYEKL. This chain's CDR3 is CASSSAPTEAFF. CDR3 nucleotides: TGCGCCAGCAGCTCGGCGCCGACAGAAGCTTTCTTT.

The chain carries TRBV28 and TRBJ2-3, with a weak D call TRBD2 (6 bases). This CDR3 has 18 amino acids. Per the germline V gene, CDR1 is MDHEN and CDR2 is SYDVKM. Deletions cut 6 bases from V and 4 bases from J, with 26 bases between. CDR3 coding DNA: TGTGCCAGCAGACCTTCCATGGGGGGAGATTTCTTGGCAGATACGCAGTATTTT. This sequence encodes CASRPSMGGDFLADTQYF.

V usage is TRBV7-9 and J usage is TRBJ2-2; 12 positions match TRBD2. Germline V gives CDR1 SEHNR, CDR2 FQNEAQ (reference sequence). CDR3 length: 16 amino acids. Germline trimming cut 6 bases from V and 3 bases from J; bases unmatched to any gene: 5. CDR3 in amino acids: CASSQRLAGDTGELFF. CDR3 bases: TGTGCCAGCAGTCAGCGACTAGCGGGGGACACCGGGGAGCTGTTTTTT.